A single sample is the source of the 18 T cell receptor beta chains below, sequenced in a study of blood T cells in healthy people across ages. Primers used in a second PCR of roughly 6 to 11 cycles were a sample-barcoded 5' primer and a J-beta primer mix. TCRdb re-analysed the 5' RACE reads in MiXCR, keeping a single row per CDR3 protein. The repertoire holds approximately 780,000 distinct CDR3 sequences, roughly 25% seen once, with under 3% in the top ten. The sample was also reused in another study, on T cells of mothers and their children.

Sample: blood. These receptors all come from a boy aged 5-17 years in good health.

The chain's CDR3 is CASDGSAGGTDTQYF. The DNA of the CDR3 is TGTGCCAGCGACGGGTCGGCGGGGGGCACAGATACGCAGTATTTT. The chain uses TRBV12-3 or TRBV12-4 and TRBJ2-3, with 7 bases aligning to TRBD2. Trimming removed 8 bases from V and 1 base from J; junction bases left unmatched: 9. The CDR3 extends over 15 amino acids.

The CDR3 nucleotides read TGTGCCAGCAGCTCGCCGGGACTCGGCTCTGGGGCCAACGTCCTGACTTTC. This encodes CASSSPGLGSGANVLTF. The chain employs TRBV7-3 and TRBJ2-6; tentative D call: TRBD2 (6 bases). Germline CDR1 reads SGHTA; CDR2 reads FQGTGA. The CDR3 is 17 residues long. Trimming stripped 4 bases from V and 0 bases from J, with 13 bases between.

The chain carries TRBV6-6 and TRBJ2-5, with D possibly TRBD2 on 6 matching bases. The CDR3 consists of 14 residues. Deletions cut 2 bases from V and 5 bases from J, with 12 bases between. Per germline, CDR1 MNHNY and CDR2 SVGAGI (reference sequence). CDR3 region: CASSYIGSEETQYF. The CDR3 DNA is TGTGCCAGCAGTTACATCGGGAGTGAGGAGACCCAGTACTTC.

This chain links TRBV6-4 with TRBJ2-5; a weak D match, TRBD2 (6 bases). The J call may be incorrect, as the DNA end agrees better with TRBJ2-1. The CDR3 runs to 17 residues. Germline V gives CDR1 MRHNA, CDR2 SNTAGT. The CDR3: CASSASNDGGYGGEQFF. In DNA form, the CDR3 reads TGTGCCAGCAGTGCCTCCAATGACGGAGGGTACGGCGGTGAGCAGTTCTTC.

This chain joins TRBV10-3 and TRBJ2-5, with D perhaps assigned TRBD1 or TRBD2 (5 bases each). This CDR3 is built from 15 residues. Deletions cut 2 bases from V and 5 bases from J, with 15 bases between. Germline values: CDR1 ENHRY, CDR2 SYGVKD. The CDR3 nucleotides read TGTGCCATCAGTGAGGGTCCGGGGCTGGGGGAGACCCAGTACTTC. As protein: CAISEGPGLGETQYF.

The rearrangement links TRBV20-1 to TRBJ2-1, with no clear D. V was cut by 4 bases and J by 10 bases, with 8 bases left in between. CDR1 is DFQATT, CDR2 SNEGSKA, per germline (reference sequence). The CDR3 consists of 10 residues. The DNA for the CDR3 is TGCAGTGCTATCGGACGGGAGCAGTTCTTC. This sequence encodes CSAIGREQFF.

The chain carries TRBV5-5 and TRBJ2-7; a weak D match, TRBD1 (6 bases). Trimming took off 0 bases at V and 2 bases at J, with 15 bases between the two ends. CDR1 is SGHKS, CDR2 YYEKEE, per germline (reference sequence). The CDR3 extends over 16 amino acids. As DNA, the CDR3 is TGTGCCAGCAGCTTGGGGGCTTACAGGGAAACCTACGAGCAGTACTTC. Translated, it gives CASSLGAYRETYEQYF.

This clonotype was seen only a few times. DNA for the CDR3: TGCAGTGCTGAGGGGACAATAACTGGCACAGATACGCAGTATTTT. It translates to CSAEGTITGTDTQYF. V gene TRBV20-1 combines with J gene TRBJ2-3, with a weak D call TRBD1 (6 bases). The V gene lost 5 bases and the J gene lost 1 base, with 16 bases spanning the gap. CDR1 and CDR2 from the germline V gene are DFQATT and SNEGSKA (reference sequence). The length of the CDR3 is 15 residues.

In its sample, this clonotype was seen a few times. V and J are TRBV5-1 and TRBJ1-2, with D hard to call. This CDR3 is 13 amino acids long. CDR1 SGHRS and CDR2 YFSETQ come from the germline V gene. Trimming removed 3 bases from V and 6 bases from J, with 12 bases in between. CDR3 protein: CASSWAPSDGYTF. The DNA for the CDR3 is TGCGCCAGCAGCTGGGCCCCTTCGGATGGCTACACCTTC.

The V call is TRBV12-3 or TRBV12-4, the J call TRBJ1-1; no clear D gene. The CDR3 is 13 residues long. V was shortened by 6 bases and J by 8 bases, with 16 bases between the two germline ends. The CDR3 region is CASRNRRAGEAFF. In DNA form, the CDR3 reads TGTGCCAGCAGGAATCGGAGGGCCGGGGAAGCTTTCTTT.

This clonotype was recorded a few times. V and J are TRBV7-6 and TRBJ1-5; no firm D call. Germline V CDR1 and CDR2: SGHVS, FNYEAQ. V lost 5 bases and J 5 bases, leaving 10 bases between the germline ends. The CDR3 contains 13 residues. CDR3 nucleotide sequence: TGTGCCAGCAGCACCCGACAAGATCAGCCCCAGCATTTT. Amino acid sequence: CASSTRQDQPQHF.

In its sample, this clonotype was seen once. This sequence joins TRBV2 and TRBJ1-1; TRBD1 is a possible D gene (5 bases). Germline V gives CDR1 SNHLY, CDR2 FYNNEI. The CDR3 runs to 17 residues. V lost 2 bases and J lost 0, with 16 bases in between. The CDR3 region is CASSERRVGAMNTEAFF. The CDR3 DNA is TGTGCCAGCAGTGAACGTCGAGTAGGGGCGATGAACACTGAAGCTTTCTTT. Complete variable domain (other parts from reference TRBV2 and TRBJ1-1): EPEVTQTPSHQVTQMGQEVILRCVPISNHLYFYWYRQILGQKVEFLVSFYNNEISEKSEIFDDQFSVERPDGSNFTLKIRSTKLEDSAMYFCASSERRVGAMNTEAFFGQGTRLTVV.

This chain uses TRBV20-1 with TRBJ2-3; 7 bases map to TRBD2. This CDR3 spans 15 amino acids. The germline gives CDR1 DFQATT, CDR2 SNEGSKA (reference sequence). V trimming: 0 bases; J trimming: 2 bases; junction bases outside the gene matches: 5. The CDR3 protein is CSARDGRGITDTQYF. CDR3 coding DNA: TGCAGTGCTAGAGACGGGCGGGGGATCACAGATACGCAGTATTTT.

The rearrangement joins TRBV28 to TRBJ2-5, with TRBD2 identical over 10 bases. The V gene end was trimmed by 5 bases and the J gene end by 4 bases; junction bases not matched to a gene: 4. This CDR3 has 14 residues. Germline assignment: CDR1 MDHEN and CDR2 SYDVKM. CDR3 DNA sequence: TGTGCCAGCAGTGCGGGACTAGCGAGAGAGACCCAGTACTTC. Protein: CASSAGLARETQYF. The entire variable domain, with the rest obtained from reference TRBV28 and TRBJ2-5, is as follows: DVKVTQSSRYLVKRTGEKVFLECVQDMDHENMFWYRQDPGLGLRLIYFSYDVKMKEKGDIPEGYSVSREKKERFSLILESASTNQTSMYLCASSAGLARETQYFGPGTRLLVL.

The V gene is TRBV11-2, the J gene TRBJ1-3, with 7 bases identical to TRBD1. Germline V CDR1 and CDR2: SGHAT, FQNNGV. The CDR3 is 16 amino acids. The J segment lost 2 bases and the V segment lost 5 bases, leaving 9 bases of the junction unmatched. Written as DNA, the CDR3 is TGTGCCAGCAGCCTAGGGCAGGGGGGAACTGGAAACACCATATATTTT. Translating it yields CASSLGQGGTGNTIYF.

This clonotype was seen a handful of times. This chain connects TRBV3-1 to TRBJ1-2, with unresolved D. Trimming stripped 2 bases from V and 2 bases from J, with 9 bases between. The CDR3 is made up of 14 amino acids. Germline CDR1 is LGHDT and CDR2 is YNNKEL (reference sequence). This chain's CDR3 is CASSQMPTNYGYTF. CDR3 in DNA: TGTGCCAGCAGCCAAATGCCGACCAACTATGGCTACACCTTC.

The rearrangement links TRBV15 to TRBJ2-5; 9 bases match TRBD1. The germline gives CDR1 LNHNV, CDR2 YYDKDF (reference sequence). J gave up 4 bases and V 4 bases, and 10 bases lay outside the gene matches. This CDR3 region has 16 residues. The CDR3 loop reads CATSTGQGGPSETQYF. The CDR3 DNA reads TGTGCCACCAGCACGGGACAGGGAGGACCCTCAGAGACCCAGTACTTC.

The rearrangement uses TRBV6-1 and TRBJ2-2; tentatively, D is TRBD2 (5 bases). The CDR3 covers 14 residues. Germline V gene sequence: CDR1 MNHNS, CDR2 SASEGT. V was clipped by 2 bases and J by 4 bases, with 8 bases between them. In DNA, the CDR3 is TGTGCCAGCAGTGAATTACGGGGCACCGGGGAGCTGTTTTTT. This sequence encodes CASSELRGTGELFF.